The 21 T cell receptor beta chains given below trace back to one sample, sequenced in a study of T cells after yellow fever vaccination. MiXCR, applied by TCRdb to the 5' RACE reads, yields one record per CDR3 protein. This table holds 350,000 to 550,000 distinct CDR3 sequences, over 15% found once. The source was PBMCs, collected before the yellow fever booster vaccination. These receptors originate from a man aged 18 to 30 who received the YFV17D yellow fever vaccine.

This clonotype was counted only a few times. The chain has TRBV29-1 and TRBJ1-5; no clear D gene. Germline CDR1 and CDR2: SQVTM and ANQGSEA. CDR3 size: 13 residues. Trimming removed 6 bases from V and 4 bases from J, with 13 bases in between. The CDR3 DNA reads TGCAGCGTCCGGGCCGACACGAATCAGCCCCAGCATTTT. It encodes CSVRADTNQPQHF.

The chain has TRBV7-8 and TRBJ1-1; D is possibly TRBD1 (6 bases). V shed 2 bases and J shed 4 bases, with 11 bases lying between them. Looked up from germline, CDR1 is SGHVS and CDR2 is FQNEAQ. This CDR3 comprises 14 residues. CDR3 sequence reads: CASSLRPQGTEAFF. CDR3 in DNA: TGTGCCAGCAGCTTACGGCCACAGGGCACTGAAGCTTTCTTT.

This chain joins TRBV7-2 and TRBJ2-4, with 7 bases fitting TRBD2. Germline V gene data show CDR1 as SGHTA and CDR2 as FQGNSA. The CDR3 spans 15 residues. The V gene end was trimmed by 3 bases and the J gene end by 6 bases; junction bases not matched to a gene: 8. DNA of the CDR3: TGTGCCAGCAGCTTGGGGATTACGGGGGGAAACATTCAGTACTTC. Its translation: CASSLGITGGNIQYF.

The CDR3 sequence: CASSYSQVLNTEAFF. The CDR3 DNA is TGTGCCAGCAGTTACTCGCAGGTCCTGAACACTGAAGCTTTCTTT. The V and J genes are TRBV6-5 and TRBJ1-1; no clear D gene. The germline V gene has CDR1 MNHEY and CDR2 SVGAGI. The V gene lost 0 bases and the J gene lost 0 bases, with 8 bases spanning the gap. This CDR3 contains 15 residues.

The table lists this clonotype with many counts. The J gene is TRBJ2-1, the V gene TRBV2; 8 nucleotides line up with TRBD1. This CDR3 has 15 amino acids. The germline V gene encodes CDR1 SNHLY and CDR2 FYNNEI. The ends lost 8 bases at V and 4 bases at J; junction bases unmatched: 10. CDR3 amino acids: CASDSGTGSYNEQFF. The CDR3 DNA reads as TGTGCCAGCGACTCCGGGACAGGTTCTTACAATGAGCAGTTCTTC. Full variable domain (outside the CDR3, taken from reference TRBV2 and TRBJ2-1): EPEVTQTPSHQVTQMGQEVILRCVPISNHLYFYWYRQILGQKVEFLVSFYNNEISEKSEIFDDQFSVERPDGSNFTLKIRSTKLEDSAMYFCASDSGTGSYNEQFFGPGTRLTVL.

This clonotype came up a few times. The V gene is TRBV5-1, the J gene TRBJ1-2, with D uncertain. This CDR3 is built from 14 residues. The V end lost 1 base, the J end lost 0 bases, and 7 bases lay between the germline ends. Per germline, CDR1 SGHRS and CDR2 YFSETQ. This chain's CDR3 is CASSLWGANYGYTF. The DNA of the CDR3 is TGCGCCAGCAGCTTGTGGGGAGCTAACTATGGCTACACCTTC.

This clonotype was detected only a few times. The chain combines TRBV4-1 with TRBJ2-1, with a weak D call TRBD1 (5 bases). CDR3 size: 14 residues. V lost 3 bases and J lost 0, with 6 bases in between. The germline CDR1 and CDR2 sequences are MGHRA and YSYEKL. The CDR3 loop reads CASSHTGSYNEQFF. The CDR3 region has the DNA TGCGCCAGCAGCCACACAGGCTCCTACAATGAGCAGTTCTTC.

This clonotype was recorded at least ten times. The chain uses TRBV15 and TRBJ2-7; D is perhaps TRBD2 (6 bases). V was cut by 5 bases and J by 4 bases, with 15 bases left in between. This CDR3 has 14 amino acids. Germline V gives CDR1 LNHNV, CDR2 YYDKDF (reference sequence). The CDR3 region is CATSVDRGTYEQYV. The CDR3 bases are TGTGCCACCAGCGTAGACCGGGGGACTTACGAGCAGTACGTC.

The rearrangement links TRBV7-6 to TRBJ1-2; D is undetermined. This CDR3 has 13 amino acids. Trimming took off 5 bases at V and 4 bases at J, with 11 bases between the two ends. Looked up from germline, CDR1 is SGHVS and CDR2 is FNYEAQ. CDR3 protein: CASSHPSAYGYTF. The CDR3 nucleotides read TGTGCCAGCAGCCACCCCTCGGCCTATGGCTACACCTTC.

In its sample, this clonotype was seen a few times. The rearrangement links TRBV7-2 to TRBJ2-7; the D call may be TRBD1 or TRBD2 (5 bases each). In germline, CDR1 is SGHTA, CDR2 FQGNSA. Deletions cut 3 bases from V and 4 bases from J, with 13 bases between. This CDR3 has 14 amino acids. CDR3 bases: TGTGCCAGCAGCTTGTTTCAGGGAGCTTACGAGCAGTACGTC. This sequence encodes CASSLFQGAYEQYV.

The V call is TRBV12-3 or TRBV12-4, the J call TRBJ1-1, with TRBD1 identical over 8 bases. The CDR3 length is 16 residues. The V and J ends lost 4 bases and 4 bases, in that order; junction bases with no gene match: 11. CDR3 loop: CASSYYAGTGGTEAFF. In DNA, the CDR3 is TGTGCCAGCAGTTACTACGCCGGGACAGGCGGCACTGAAGCTTTCTTT.

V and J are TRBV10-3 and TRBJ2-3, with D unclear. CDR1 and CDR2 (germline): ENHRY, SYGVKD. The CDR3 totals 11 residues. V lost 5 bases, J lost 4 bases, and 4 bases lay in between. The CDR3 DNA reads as TGTGCCATCAGTTCCTCAGATACGCAGTATTTT. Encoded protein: CAISSSDTQYF.

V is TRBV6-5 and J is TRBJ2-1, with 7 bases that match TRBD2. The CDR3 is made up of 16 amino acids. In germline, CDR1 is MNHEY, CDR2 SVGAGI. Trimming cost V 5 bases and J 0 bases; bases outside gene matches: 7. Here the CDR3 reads CASSRNSGDSYNEQFF. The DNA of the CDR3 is TGTGCCAGCAGTCGCAACAGCGGGGACTCCTACAATGAGCAGTTCTTC.

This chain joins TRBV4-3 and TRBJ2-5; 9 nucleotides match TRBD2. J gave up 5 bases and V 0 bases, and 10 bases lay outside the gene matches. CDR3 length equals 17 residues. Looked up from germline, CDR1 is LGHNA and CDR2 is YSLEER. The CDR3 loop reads CASSQEMRSGGMETQYF. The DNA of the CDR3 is TGCGCCAGCAGCCAAGAAATGCGGAGCGGGGGGATGGAGACCCAGTACTTC.

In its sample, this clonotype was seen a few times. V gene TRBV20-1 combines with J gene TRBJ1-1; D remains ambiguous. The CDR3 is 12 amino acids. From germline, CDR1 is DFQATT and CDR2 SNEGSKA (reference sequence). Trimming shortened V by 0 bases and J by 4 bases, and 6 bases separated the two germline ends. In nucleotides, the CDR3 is TGCAGTGCTAGAGACGTTTCCACTGAAGCTTTCTTT. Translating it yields CSARDVSTEAFF.

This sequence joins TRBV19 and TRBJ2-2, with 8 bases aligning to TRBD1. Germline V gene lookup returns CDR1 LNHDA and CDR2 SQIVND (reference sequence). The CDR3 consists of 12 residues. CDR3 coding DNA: TGTGCGGCTTGGACAGGGAACGGGGAGCTGTTTTTT. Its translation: CAAWTGNGELFF.

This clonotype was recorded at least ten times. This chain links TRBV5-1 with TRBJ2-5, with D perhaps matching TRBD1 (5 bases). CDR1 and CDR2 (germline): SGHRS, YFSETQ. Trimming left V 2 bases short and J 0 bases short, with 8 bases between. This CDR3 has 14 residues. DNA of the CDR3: TGCGCCAGCAGCTTTGGGGCCAACCAAGAGACCCAGTACTTC. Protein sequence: CASSFGANQETQYF.

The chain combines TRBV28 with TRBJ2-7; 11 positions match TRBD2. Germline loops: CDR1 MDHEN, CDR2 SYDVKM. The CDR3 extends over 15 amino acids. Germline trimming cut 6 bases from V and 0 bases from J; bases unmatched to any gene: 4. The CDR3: CASRASGGLSYEQYV. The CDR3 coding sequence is TGTGCCAGCAGGGCTAGCGGGGGGCTCTCCTACGAGCAGTACGTC.

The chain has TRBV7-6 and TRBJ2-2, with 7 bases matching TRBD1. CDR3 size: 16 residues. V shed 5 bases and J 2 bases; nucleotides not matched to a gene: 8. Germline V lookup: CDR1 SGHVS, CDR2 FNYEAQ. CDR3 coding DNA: TGTGCCAGCAGCCCTAGACAGGGAATAAACACCGGGGAGCTGTTTTTT. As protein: CASSPRQGINTGELFF.

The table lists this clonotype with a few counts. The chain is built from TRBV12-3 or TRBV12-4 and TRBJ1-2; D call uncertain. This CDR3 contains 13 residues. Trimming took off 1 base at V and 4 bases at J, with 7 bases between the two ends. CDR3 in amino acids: CASSLGHPYGYTF. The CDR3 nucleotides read TGTGCCAGCAGTTTAGGCCATCCCTATGGCTACACCTTC.

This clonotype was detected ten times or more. The CDR3 DNA reads TGTGCCAGCAGTGACGCCCCAGGGAGGGAGTACTTC. Its translation is CASSDAPGREYF. The chain is built from TRBV6-1 and TRBJ2-7; 7 bases fit TRBD2. There are 12 residues in the CDR3. Germline CDR1 is MNHNS and CDR2 is SASEGT. After removal of 3 bases from V and 11 bases from J, the junction contained 7 bases not matched to a gene.